This T cell receptor beta chain is from a study of regulatory T cells in long-lasting Graves disease. Findings and limits, study-wide: New patients shared fewer public clonotypes (966) than persistent patients did (over 2,500).

Time point described: newly diagnosed GD, antithyroid drugs for less than 3 months. Isolated PBMC RNA provided the starting material for the TCR library. As concerns this clonotype: Its antigen is unknown.

The TCR beta library used iRepertoire HTBI primers with Arm-PCR amplification of CDR3. MiXCR, run by TCRdb on the multiplex PCR reads, gives a single entry per CDR3 protein. Of around 500,000 distinct CDR3 sequences detected, more than 15% appear once; the ten largest clones hold around 25%. In germline, CDR1 is LGHDT, CDR2 YNNKEL (reference sequence). CDR3 length: 16 residues. Unmatched junction bases numbered 6, after V lost 4 bases and J lost 1 base. Another study also made use of these data, one on T cells in Graves' hyperthyroidism and ophthalmopathy. That paper states: The HTBI set primed first-round TCR CDR3 RT-PCR.

The TCR sequence derives from a woman between 40 and 65 years old with Graves disease. The rearrangement joins TRBV3-1 to TRBJ2-7; 11 bases align to TRBD2. The sample was peripheral blood mononuclear cells (PBMCs), taken at new diagnosis, from a patient treated with antithyroid drugs. As DNA, the CDR3 is TGTGCCAGCAGCCCTTGGACTAGCGGGCCGTCCTACGAGCAGTACTTC. Residues: CASSPWTSGPSYEQYF.